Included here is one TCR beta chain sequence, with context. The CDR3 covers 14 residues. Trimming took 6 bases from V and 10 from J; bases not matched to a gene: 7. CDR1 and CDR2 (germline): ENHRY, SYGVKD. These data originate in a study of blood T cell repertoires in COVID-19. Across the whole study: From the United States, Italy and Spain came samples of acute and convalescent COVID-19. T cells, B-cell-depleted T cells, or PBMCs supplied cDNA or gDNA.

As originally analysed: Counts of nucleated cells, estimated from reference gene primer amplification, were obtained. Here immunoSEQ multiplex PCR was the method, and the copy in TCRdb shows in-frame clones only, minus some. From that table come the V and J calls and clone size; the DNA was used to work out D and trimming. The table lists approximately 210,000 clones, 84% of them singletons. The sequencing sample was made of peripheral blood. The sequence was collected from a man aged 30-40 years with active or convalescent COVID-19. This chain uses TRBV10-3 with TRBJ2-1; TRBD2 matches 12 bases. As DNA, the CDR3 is TGTGCCATCAGGGGGGGACTAGCGGGCCGAGAGCAGTTCTTC. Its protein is CAIRGGLAGREQFF.